This entry lists 22 T cell receptor beta chains sequenced from one sample in a study of Tregs in tolerant kidney transplant recipients. Sequenced by immunoSEQ multiplex PCR; TCRdb stores in-frame clones only, minus some. The profile shows around 70,000 clones, over 85% of them singletons. The sample was CD8+ T cells from blood, taken before the transplant. All receptors derive from a human donor who received a combined kidney and bone marrow transplant.

The chain employs TRBV4-1 and TRBJ2-1, with D possibly matching TRBD2 (5 bases). Trimming removed 4 bases at V and 1 base at J, with 17 bases between. The CDR3 loop spans 17 amino acids. CDR1 and CDR2 from the germline V gene are MGHRA and YSYEKL. The CDR3 sequence: CASSPLVGRVSYNEQFF. The CDR3 DNA reads as TGCGCCAGCAGCCCACTGGTAGGGAGAGTATCCTACAATGAGCAGTTCTTC.

In its sample, this clone was seen once. The chain couples TRBV4-1 to TRBJ1-1; 8 bases line up with TRBD1. CDR1 is MGHRA and CDR2 is YSYEKL in the germline V gene. This CDR3 has 15 residues. Unmatched junction bases numbered 5, after V lost 0 bases and J lost 5 bases. The CDR3, as DNA: TGCGCCAGCAGCCAAGAGGACAGGGAGGGAACTGAAGCTTTCTTT. It is translated as CASSQEDREGTEAFF.

V gene TRBV6-5 combines with J gene TRBJ2-3; the match to TRBD2 covers 11 bases. After removal of 7 bases from V and 6 bases from J, the junction contained 9 bases not matched to a gene. Germline CDR1 and CDR2: MNHEY and SVGAGI. The CDR3 is 15 residues long. The CDR3 sequence: CASNPIAGGPDTQYF. Written as DNA, the CDR3 is TGTGCCAGCAATCCAATAGCGGGAGGGCCGGATACGCAGTATTTT.

This chain links TRBV13 with TRBJ2-4; no definite D call. V lost 8 bases and J 3 bases, leaving 8 bases between the germline ends. In germline, CDR1 is PRHDT, CDR2 FYEKMQ (reference sequence). The CDR3 spans 12 residues. The CDR3 protein is CASGVFKNIQYF. Here the CDR3 DNA reads TGTGCCAGCGGAGTCTTCAAAAACATTCAGTACTTC.

The CDR3 coding sequence is TGTGCCAGCAGCCCCGACAGGTCCTACGAGCAGTACTTC. This gives the protein CASSPDRSYEQYF. The chain combines TRBV7-9 with TRBJ2-7; TRBD1 is a possible D gene (6 bases). CDR1 is SEHNR and CDR2 is FQNEAQ in the germline V gene (reference sequence). This CDR3 comprises 13 residues. Trimming cost V 5 bases and J 1 base, with 9 bases left between them. Complete variable domain (other parts from reference TRBV7-9 and TRBJ2-7): DTGVSQNPRHKITKRGQNVTFRCDPISEHNRLYWYRQTLGQGPEFLTYFQNEAQLEKSRLLSDRFSAERPKGSFSTLEIQRTEQGDSAMYLCASSPDRSYEQYFGPGTRLTVT.

This clone was observed a single time. This chain joins TRBV6-6 and TRBJ1-2; no definite D call. Germline V gene lookup returns CDR1 MNHNY and CDR2 SVGAGI (reference sequence). V was clipped by 4 bases and J by 8 bases, with 14 bases between them. CDR3 length: 13 residues. The CDR3, as DNA: TGTGCCAGCAGTTTTGGGCCAACCTACGGCTACACCTTC. Residues: CASSFGPTYGYTF.

CDR3 coding DNA: TGTGCCAGCAGTGAACTTCCGGGGAATCAGCCCCAGCATTTT. Encoded protein: CASSELPGNQPQHF. The chain uses TRBV2 and TRBJ1-5; D is unresolved. Trimming took 2 bases from V and 4 from J, leaving 9 bases between them. The germline V gene has CDR1 SNHLY and CDR2 FYNNEI. The CDR3 runs to 14 residues.

This chain connects TRBV19 to TRBJ2-4; no clear D. Per the germline V gene, CDR1 is LNHDA and CDR2 is SQIVND (reference sequence). The CDR3 spans 13 residues. Trimming took off 5 bases at V and 8 bases at J, with 13 bases between the two ends. This chain's CDR3 is CASSPISRDIQYF. Written as DNA, the CDR3 is TGTGCCAGTAGTCCTATCTCACGGGACATTCAGTACTTC.

The chain links TRBV4-1 to TRBJ2-1; D is possibly TRBD2 (5 bases). The V gene lost 1 base and the J gene lost 8 bases, with 18 bases spanning the gap. Looked up from germline, CDR1 is MGHRA and CDR2 is YSYEKL. This CDR3 spans 16 amino acids. CDR3 protein: CASSQVMGRGRDEQFF. In DNA form, the CDR3 reads TGCGCCAGCAGCCAAGTGATGGGTCGCGGGCGCGATGAGCAGTTCTTC.

V and J are TRBV14 and TRBJ2-6, with D perhaps TRBD1 (5 bases). CDR3 length equals 17 residues. Germline CDR1 and CDR2: SGHDN and FVKESK. Deletions cut 4 bases from V and 0 bases from J, with 13 bases between. For the CDR3, the DNA is TGTGCCAGCAGCCCTCAGCTAGGGGACTCTGGGGCCAACGTCCTGACTTTC. Translation gives CASSPQLGDSGANVLTF.

The chain combines TRBV18 with TRBJ2-1; D remains unclear. This CDR3 comprises 16 residues. With 1 base removed from V and 2 bases from J, the gap between germline ends came to 12 bases. Germline V lookup: CDR1 KGHSH, CDR2 LQKENI. The CDR3, as DNA: TGTGCCAGCTCACCACTACGGAGTGTTCCCTACAATGAGCAGTTCTTC. Residues: CASSPLRSVPYNEQFF.

V gene TRBV6-1 combines with J gene TRBJ1-5; 7 bases match TRBD1. This CDR3 is built from 14 residues. J lost 6 bases, V lost 3 bases, and 5 bases had no gene match. CDR1 is MNHNS, CDR2 SASEGT, per germline. The CDR3 spells CASSDRGLGQPQHF. For the CDR3, the DNA is TGTGCCAGCAGTGATAGGGGGCTGGGTCAGCCCCAGCATTTT.

V is TRBV2 and J is TRBJ2-1; 9 nucleotides line up with TRBD2. Per the germline V gene, CDR1 is SNHLY and CDR2 is FYNNEI. V lost 5 bases to trimming and J lost 1 base; unmatched junction nucleotides: 3. The CDR3 loop spans 15 amino acids. This chain's CDR3 is CASSLLAGSYNEQFF. The CDR3 DNA is TGTGCCAGCAGTCTCCTAGCGGGGTCCTACAATGAGCAGTTCTTC.

The rearrangement uses TRBV4-1 and TRBJ1-2; D possibly corresponds to TRBD1 (5 bases). The germline V gene has CDR1 MGHRA and CDR2 YSYEKL. The CDR3 contains 14 residues. V lost 1 base, J lost 7 bases, and 13 bases lay in between. The CDR3 DNA is TGCGCCAGCAGCCAAGTTGGGAGGGGTGCTGGCTACACCTTC. It codes for CASSQVGRGAGYTF.

V and J are TRBV29-1 and TRBJ2-6, with 7 bases identical to TRBD1. The germline V gene encodes CDR1 SQVTM and CDR2 ANQGSEA. CDR3 length equals 17 residues. Losses at the gene ends were 7 bases for V and 0 bases for J; bases not matched to a gene: 12. The CDR3 region has the DNA TGCAGCGCGGTTTCCGGGACAGCCCTCTCTGGGGCCAACGTCCTGACTTTC. Its protein product is CSAVSGTALSGANVLTF.

The chain joins TRBV19 to TRBJ2-1, with D possibly matching TRBD1 (6 bases). This CDR3 spans 13 amino acids. Per germline, CDR1 LNHDA and CDR2 SQIVND (reference sequence). Trimming stripped 4 bases from V and 8 bases from J, with 12 bases between. This CDR3 is CASSKQGSDEQFF. The DNA of the CDR3 is TGTGCCAGTAGTAAGCAGGGGTCGGATGAGCAGTTCTTC.

The chain has TRBV29-1 and TRBJ1-3; 9 nucleotides match TRBD1. Germline-derived CDR1 and CDR2 are SQVTM and ANQGSEA. J gave up 4 bases and V 5 bases, and 9 bases lay outside the gene matches. The CDR3 has 15 amino acids. The CDR3 region has the DNA TGCAGCGTTCCTGCCCCGGACAGGGGCGGAAACACCATATATTTT. It codes for CSVPAPDRGGNTIYF.

The CDR3 is CASSINRGLYEQYF. The CDR3, as DNA: TGCGCCAGCAGCATTAACAGGGGGCTCTACGAGCAGTACTTC. This rearrangement joins TRBV5-1 to TRBJ2-7; 9 bases match TRBD1. CDR3 length equals 14 residues. Germline V gene data show CDR1 as SGHRS and CDR2 as YFSETQ. Losses at the gene ends were 4 bases for V and 3 bases for J; bases not matched to a gene: 5. Complete variable domain (other parts from reference TRBV5-1 and TRBJ2-7): KAGVTQTPRYLIKTRGQQVTLSCSPISGHRSVSWYQQTPGQGLQFLFEYFSETQRNKGNFPGRFSGRQFSNSRSEMNVSTLELGDSALYLCASSINRGLYEQYFGPGTRLTVT.

J is TRBJ2-3 and V is TRBV4-1, with D possibly being TRBD2 (6 bases). Germline CDR1 reads MGHRA; CDR2 reads YSYEKL. V was pared by 5 bases and J by 6 bases, with 12 bases between. The CDR3 is 13 amino acids. The DNA for the CDR3 is TGCGCCAGCAGCTTGGGGGGTAGGGATACGCAGTATTTT. Translating it yields CASSLGGRDTQYF.

This rearrangement joins TRBV7-9 to TRBJ2-1, with 11 nucleotides matching TRBD2. The trim removed 0 bases at V and 8 bases at J, leaving 9 bases unmatched. The CDR3 sequence is 17 residues long. Germline V lookup: CDR1 SEHNR, CDR2 FQNEAQ (reference sequence). CDR3 DNA: TGTGCCAGCAGCTTAGCTAGCGGGGGGGCTATTGTTGATGAGCAGTTCTTC. Protein product: CASSLASGGAIVDEQFF.

The chain employs TRBV4-2 and TRBJ2-7; 7 bases are a match to TRBD1. The CDR3 covers 14 residues. The germline V gene encodes CDR1 LGHNA and CDR2 YNFKEQ. V trimming: 8 bases; J trimming: 2 bases; junction bases outside the gene matches: 9. The CDR3 protein is CASGPGDSPYEQYF. The CDR3 coding sequence is TGTGCCAGCGGCCCCGGGGACAGCCCCTACGAGCAGTACTTC.

The gene calls are TRBV6-1 and TRBJ2-3; unclear D gene. The CDR3 runs to 12 residues. Germline CDR1 reads MNHNS; CDR2 reads SASEGT. Trimming left V 9 bases short and J 4 bases short, with 11 bases between. The CDR3 DNA follows: TGTGCCAGTGGAGTGTCGGCAGATACGCAGTATTTT. The encoded protein is CASGVSADTQYF.